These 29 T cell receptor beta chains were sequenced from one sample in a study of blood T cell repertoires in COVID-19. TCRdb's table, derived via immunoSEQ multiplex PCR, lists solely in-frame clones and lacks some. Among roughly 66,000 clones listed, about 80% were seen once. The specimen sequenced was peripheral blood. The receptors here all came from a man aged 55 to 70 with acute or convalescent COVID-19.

In DNA form, the CDR3 reads TGTGCCAGCAGTGAATTAGGGACACTGGGCACAGATACGCAGTATTTT. Its translation is CASSELGTLGTDTQYF. The V call is TRBV25-1, the J call TRBJ2-3, with D possibly matching TRBD1 (6 bases). CDR3 size: 16 residues. Trimming stripped 1 base from V and 1 base from J, with 12 bases between. Germline V CDR1 and CDR2: MGHDK, SYGVNS. The full variable domain, completed using reference TRBV25-1 and TRBJ2-3, is EADIYQTPRYLVIGTGKKITLECSQTMGHDKMYWYQQDPGMELHLIHYSYGVNSTEKGDLSSESTVSRIRTEHFPLTLESARPSHTSQYLCASSELGTLGTDTQYFGPGTRLTVL.

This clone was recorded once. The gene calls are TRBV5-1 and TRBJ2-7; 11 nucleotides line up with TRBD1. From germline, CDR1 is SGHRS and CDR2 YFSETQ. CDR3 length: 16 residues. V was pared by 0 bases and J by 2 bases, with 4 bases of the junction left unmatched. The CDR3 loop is CASSLGRDRGTYEQYF. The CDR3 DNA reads TGCGCCAGCAGCTTGGGTAGGGACAGGGGGACCTACGAGCAGTACTTC. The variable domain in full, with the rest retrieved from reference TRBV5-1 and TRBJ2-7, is KAGVTQTPRYLIKTRGQQVTLSCSPISGHRSVSWYQQTPGQGLQFLFEYFSETQRNKGNFPGRFSGRQFSNSRSEMNVSTLELGDSALYLCASSLGRDRGTYEQYFGPGTRLTVT.

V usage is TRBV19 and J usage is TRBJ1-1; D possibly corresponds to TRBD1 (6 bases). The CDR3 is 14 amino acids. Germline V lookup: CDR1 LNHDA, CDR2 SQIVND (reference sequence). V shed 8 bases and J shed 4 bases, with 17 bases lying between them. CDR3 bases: TGTGCCAGTCTAGACCAGGGGTTTAGCACTGAAGCTTTCTTT. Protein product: CASLDQGFSTEAFF.

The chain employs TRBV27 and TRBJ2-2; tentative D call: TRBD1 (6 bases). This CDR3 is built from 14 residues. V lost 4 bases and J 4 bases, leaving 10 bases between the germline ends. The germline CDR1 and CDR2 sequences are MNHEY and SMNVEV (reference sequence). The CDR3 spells CASSYLGGTGELFF. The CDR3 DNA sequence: TGTGCCAGCAGTTATTTAGGGGGCACCGGGGAGCTGTTTTTT.

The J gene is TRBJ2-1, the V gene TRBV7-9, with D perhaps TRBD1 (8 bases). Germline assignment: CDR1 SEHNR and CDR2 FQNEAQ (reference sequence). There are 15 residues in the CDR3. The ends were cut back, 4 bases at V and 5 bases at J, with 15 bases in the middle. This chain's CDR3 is CASSSWTGTNNEQFF. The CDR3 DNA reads TGTGCCAGCAGCTCTTGGACAGGGACTAACAATGAGCAGTTCTTC. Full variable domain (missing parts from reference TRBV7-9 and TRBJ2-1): DTGVSQNPRHKITKRGQNVTFRCDPISEHNRLYWYRQTLGQGPEFLTYFQNEAQLEKSRLLSDRFSAERPKGSFSTLEIQRTEQGDSAMYLCASSSWTGTNNEQFFGPGTRLTVL.

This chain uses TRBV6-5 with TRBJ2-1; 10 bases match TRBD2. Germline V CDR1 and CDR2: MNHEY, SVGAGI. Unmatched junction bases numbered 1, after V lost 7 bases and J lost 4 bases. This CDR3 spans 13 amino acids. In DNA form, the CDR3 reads TGTGCCAGCAAACTAGCGGGGTACAATGAGCAGTTCTTC. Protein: CASKLAGYNEQFF.

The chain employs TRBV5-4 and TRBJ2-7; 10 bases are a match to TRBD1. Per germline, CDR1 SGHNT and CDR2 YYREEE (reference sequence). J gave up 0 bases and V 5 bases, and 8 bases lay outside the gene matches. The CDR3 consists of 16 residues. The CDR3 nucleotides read TGTGCCAGCAGACCCGGGGACAGGGGTGGCTCCTACGAGCAGTACGTC. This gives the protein CASRPGDRGGSYEQYV.

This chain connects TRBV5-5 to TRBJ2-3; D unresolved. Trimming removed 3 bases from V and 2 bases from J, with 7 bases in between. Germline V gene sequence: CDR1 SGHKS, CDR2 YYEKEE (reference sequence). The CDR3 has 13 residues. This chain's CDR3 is CASSSLYTDTQYF. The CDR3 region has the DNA TGTGCCAGCAGCTCCCTCTACACAGATACGCAGTATTTT.

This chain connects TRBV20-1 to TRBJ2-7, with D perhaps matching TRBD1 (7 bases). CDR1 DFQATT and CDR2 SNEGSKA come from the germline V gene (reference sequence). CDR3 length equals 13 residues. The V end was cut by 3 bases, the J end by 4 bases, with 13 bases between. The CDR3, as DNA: TGCAGTGCTAGTAGAGCAGGGGGGTACGAGCAGTACTTC. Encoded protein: CSASRAGGYEQYF.

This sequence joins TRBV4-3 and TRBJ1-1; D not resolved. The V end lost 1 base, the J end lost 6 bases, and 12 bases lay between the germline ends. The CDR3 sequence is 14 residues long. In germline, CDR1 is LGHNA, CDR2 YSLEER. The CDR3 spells CASSQGRAGAEAFF. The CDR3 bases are TGCGCCAGCAGCCAAGGTCGGGCCGGGGCTGAAGCTTTCTTT.

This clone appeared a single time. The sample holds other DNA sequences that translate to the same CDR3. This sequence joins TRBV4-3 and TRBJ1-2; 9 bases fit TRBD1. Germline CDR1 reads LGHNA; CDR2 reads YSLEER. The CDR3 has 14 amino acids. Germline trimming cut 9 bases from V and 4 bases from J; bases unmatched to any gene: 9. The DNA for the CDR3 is TGCGCCAGTAGTGCCGGGACAGGGATCTATGGCTACACCTTC. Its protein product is CASSAGTGIYGYTF.

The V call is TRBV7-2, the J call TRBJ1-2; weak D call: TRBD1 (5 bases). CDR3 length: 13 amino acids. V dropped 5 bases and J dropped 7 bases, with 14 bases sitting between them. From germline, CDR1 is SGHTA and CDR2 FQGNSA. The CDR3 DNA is TGTGCCAGCAGCGACCAGGGTCTGGCTGGCTACACCTTC. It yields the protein CASSDQGLAGYTF.

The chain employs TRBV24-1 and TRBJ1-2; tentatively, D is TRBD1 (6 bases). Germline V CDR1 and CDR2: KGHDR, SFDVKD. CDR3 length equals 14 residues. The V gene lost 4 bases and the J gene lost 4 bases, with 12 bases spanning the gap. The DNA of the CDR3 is TGTGCCACCAGTGACTCGACAGGAGGCTATGGCTACACCTTC. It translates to CATSDSTGGYGYTF.

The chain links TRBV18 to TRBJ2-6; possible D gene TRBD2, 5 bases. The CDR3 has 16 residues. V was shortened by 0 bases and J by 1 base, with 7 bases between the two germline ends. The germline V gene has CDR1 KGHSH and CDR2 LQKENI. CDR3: CASSPPGGSGANVLTF. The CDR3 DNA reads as TGTGCCAGCTCACCACCCGGAGGTTCTGGGGCCAACGTCCTGACTTTC.

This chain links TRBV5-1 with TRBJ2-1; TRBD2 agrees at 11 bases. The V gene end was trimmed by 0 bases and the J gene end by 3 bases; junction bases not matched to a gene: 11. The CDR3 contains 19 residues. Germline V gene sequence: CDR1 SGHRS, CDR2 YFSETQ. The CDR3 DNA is TGCGCCAGCAGCTTGGTACTAGCGGGGGACACCGCACTCTACAATGAGCAGTTCTTC. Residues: CASSLVLAGDTALYNEQFF.

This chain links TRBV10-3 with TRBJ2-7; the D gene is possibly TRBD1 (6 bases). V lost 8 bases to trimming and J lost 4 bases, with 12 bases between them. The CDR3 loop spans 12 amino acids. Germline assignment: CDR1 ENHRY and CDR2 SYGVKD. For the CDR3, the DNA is TGTGCCATCTCGGGACACTCTTACGAGCAGTACTTC. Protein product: CAISGHSYEQYF.

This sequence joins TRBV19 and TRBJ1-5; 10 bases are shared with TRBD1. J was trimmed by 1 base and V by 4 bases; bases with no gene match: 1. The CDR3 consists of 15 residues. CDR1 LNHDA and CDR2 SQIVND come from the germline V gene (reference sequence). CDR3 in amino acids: CASSRTGGSNQPQHF. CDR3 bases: TGTGCCAGTAGTAGGACAGGGGGAAGCAATCAGCCCCAGCATTTT.

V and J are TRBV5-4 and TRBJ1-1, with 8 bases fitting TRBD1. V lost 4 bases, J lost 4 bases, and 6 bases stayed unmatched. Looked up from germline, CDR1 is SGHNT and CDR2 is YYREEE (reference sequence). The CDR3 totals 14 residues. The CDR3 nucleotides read TGTGCCAGCAGCATCGACAGGGGTGCCACTGAAGCTTTCTTT. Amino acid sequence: CASSIDRGATEAFF.

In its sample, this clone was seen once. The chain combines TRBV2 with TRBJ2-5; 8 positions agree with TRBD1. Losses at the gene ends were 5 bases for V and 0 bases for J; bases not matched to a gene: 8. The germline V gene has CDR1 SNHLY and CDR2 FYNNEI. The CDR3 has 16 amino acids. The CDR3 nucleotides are TGTGCCAGCAGTCCCGGGACAGGAAGGTACCAAGAGACCCAGTACTTC. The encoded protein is CASSPGTGRYQETQYF.

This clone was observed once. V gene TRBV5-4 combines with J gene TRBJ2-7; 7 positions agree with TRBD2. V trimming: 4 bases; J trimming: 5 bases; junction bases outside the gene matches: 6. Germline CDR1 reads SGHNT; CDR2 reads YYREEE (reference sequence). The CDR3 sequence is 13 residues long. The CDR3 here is CASSRRGDHEQYV. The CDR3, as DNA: TGTGCCAGCAGCAGACGGGGGGACCACGAGCAGTACGTC.

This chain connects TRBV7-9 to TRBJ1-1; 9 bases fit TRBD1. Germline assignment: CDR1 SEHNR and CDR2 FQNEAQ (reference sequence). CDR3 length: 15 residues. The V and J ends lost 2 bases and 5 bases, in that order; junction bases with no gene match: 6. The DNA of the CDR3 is TGTGCCAGCAGCTTACGGACAGGGGCGATGACTGAAGCTTTCTTT. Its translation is CASSLRTGAMTEAFF.

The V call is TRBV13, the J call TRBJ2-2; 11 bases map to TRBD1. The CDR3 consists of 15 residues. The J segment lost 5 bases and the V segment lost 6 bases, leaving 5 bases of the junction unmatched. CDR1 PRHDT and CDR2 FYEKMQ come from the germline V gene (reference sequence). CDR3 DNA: TGTGCCAGCAGTTTCCGGGACAGGGGGACCGGGGAGCTGTTTTTT. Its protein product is CASSFRDRGTGELFF.

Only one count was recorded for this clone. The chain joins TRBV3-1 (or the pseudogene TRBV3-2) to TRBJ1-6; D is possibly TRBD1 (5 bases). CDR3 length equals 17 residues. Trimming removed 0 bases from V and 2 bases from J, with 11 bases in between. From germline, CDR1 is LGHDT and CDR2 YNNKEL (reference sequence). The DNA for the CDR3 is TGTGCCAGCAGCCAAGATAGGGGCAGTACCTATAATTCACCCCTCCACTTT. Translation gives CASSQDRGSTYNSPLHF.

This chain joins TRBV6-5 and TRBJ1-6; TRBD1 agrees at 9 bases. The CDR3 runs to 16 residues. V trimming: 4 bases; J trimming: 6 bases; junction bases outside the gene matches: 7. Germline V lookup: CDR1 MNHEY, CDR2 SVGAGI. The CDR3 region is CASSSGTGTGNSPLHF. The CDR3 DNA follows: TGTGCCAGCAGTTCCGGGACAGGGACGGGTAATTCACCCCTCCACTTT.

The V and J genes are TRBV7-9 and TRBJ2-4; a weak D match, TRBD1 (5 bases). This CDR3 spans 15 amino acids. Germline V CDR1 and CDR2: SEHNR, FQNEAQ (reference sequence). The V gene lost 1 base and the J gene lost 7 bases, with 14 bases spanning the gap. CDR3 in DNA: TGTGCCAGCAGCTTAGAAGGGCCAAGGGGCAACATTCAGTACTTC. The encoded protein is CASSLEGPRGNIQYF. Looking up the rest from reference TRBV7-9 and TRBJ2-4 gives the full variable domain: DTGVSQNPRHKITKRGQNVTFRCDPISEHNRLYWYRQTLGQGPEFLTYFQNEAQLEKSRLLSDRFSAERPKGSFSTLEIQRTEQGDSAMYLCASSLEGPRGNIQYFGAGTRLSVL.

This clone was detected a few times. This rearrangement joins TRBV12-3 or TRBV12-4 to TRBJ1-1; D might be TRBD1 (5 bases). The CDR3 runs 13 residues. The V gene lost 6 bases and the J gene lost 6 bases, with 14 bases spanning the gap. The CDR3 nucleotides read TGTGCCAGCAGCTTACGGGGAGGGGCTGAAGCTTTCTTT. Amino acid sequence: CASSLRGGAEAFF.

The CDR3 loop reads CSVLPHGGRDYGYTF. In DNA form, the CDR3 reads TGCAGCGTCCTTCCCCACGGGGGTAGGGACTATGGCTACACCTTC. The V and J genes are TRBV29-1 and TRBJ1-2, with a weak D call TRBD1 (5 bases). V lost 6 bases to trimming and J lost 3 bases, with 20 bases between them. The V gene's germline CDR1 is SQVTM and CDR2 ANQGSEA. This CDR3 is built from 15 residues.

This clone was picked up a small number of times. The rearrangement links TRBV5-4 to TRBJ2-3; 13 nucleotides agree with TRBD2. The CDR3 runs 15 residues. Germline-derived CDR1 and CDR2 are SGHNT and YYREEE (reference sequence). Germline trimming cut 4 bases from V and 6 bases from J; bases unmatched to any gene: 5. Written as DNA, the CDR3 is TGTGCCAGCAGCCGGGGACTAGCGGGAATGGATACGCAGTATTTT. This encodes CASSRGLAGMDTQYF.

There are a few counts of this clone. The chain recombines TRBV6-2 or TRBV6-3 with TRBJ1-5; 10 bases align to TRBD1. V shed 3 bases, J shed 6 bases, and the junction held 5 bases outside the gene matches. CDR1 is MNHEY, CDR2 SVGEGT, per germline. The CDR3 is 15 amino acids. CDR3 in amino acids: CASSYSGTGVQPQHF. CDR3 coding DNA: TGTGCCAGCAGTTATTCCGGGACAGGGGTTCAGCCCCAGCATTTT.